This T cell receptor (beta chain) was sequenced in a study of cytomegalovirus exposure and HLA in healthy donors. General study findings and limits: TCR beta V segments were, for the most part, productive about 87% or about 30% of the time in an earlier analysis. Solely CMV serostatus was available to characterize immune exposure.

Germline values: CDR1 MNHEY, CDR2 SVGAGI. Germline trimming cut 10 bases from V and 11 bases from J; bases unmatched to any gene: 14. CDR3 size: 13 residues. PCR involved 60 Vbeta and 13 Jbeta primers. This table comes from immunoSEQ multiplex PCR, and its TCRdb copy is limited to in-frame clones, with some not included. This repertoire shows about 110,000 clones, around 75% found once; its top ten account for roughly 1.3%. Donors counted as nominally healthy when sampled, yet unrecorded immune exposures were likely. Of note for this clone: The antigen remains undetermined.

Sequenced: PBMCs. The gene calls are TRBV6-5 and TRBJ1-1, with 9 bases that match TRBD1. The receptor was derived from a man aged 40-55 years in good health and CMV-seronegative. For the CDR3, the DNA is TGTGCCACCTGGGACAGGGCCAGAGTTAGGGCTTTCTTT. Residues: CATWDRARVRAFF.